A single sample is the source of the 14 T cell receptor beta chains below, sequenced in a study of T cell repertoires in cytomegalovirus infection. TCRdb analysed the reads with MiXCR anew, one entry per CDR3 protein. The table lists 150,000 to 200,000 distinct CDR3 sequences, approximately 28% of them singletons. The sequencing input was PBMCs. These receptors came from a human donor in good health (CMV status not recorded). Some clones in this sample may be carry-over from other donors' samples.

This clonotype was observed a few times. The CDR3 sequence is CSALIHTEAFF. CDR3 sequence (DNA): TGCAGTGCCCTAATCCACACTGAAGCTTTCTTT. The gene calls are TRBV20-1 and TRBJ1-1, with D hard to call. Trimming cost V 6 bases and J 3 bases, with 8 bases left between them. This CDR3 contains 11 residues. Germline CDR1 and CDR2: DFQATT and SNEGSKA (reference sequence).

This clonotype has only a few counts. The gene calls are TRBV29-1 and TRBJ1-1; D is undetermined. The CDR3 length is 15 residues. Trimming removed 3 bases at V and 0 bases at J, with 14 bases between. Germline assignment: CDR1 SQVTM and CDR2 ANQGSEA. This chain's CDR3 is CSVDEVADLNTEAFF. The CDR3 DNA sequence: TGCAGCGTTGATGAGGTGGCAGACCTGAACACTGAAGCTTTCTTT.

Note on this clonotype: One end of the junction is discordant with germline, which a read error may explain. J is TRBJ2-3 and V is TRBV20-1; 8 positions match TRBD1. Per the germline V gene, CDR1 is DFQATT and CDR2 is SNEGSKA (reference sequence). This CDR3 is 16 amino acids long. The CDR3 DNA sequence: TGCAGTGCGAGAGGACAGGGTGGGAGAGGAACAGATACGCAGTATTTT. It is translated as CSARGQGGRGTDTQYF.

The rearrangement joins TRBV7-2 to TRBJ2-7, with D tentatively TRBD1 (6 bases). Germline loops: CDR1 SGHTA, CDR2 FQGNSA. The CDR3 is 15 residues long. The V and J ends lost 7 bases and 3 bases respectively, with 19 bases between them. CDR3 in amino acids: CASNPGTPNYYEQYF. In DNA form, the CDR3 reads TGTGCCAGCAATCCAGGGACACCAAATTACTACGAGCAGTACTTC.

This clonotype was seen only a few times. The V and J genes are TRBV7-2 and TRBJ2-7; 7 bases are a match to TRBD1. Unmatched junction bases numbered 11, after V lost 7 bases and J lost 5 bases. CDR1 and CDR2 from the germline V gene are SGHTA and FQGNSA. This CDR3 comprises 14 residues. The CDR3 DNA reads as TGTGCCAGCACCCACCGAGGGGGCAAGGACGAGCAGTACTTC. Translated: CASTHRGGKDEQYF.

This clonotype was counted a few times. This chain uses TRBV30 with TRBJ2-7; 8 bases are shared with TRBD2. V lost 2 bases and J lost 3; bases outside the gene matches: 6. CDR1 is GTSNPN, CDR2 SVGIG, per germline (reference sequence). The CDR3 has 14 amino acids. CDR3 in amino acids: CAWSKSGGGYEQYF. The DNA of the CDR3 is TGTGCCTGGAGTAAGAGCGGGGGAGGCTACGAGCAGTACTTC.

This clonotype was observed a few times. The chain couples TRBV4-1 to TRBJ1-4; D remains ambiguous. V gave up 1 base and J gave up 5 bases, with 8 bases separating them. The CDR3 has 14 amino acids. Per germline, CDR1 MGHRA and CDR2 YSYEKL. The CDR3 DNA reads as TGCGCCAGCAGCCAAGTCGGGAGGAATGAAAAACTGTTTTTT. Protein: CASSQVGRNEKLFF.

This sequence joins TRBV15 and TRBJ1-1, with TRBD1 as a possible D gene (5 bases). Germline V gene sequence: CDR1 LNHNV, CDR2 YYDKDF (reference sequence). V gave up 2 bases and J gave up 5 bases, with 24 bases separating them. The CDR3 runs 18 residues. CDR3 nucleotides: TGTGCCACCAGCAGATTTCCCCGGGACCCTAGGATGGAGACTGAAGCTTTCTTT. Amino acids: CATSRFPRDPRMETEAFF.

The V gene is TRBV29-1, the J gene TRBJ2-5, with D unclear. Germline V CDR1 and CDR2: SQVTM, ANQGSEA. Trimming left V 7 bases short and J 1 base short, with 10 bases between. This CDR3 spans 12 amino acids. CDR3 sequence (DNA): TGCAGCGCCCGCGCTGGCCAAGAGACCCAGTACTTC. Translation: CSARAGQETQYF.

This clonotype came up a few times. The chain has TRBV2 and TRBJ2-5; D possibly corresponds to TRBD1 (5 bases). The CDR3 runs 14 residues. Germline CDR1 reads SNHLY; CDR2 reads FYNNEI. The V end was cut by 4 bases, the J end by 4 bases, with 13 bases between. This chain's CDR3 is CASSGGTGRETQYF. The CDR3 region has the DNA TGTGCCAGCAGTGGTGGAACAGGTCGAGAGACCCAGTACTTC.

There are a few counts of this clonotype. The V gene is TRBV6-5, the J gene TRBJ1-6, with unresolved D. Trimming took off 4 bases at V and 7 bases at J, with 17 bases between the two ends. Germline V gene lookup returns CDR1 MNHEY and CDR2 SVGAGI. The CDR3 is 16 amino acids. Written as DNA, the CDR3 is TGTGCCAGCAGTTCTACGTCGAGGGAAGTAAATTCACCCCTCCACTTT. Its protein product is CASSSTSREVNSPLHF.

CDR3 DNA: TGTGCCAGCAGTGAACCCAGCGGGGGCAGGACAGATACGCAGTATTTT. Translated: CASSEPSGGRTDTQYF. The chain links TRBV25-1 to TRBJ2-3; TRBD2 aligns across 8 bases. The V gene end was trimmed by 2 bases and the J gene end by 3 bases; junction bases not matched to a gene: 7. Germline loops: CDR1 MGHDK, CDR2 SYGVNS. CDR3 size: 16 residues.

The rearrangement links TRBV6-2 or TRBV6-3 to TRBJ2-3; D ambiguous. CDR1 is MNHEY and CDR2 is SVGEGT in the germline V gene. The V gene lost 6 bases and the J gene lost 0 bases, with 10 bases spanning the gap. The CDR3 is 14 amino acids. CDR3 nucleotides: TGTGCCAGCAGCCACCACACCAGCACAGATACGCAGTATTTT. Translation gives CASSHHTSTDTQYF.

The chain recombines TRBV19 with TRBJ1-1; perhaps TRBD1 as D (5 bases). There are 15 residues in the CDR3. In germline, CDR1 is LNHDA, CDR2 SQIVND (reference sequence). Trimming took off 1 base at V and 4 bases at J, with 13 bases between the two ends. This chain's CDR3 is CASSIARPGGTEAFF. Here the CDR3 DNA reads TGTGCCAGTAGTATAGCCCGCCCTGGGGGCACTGAAGCTTTCTTT.